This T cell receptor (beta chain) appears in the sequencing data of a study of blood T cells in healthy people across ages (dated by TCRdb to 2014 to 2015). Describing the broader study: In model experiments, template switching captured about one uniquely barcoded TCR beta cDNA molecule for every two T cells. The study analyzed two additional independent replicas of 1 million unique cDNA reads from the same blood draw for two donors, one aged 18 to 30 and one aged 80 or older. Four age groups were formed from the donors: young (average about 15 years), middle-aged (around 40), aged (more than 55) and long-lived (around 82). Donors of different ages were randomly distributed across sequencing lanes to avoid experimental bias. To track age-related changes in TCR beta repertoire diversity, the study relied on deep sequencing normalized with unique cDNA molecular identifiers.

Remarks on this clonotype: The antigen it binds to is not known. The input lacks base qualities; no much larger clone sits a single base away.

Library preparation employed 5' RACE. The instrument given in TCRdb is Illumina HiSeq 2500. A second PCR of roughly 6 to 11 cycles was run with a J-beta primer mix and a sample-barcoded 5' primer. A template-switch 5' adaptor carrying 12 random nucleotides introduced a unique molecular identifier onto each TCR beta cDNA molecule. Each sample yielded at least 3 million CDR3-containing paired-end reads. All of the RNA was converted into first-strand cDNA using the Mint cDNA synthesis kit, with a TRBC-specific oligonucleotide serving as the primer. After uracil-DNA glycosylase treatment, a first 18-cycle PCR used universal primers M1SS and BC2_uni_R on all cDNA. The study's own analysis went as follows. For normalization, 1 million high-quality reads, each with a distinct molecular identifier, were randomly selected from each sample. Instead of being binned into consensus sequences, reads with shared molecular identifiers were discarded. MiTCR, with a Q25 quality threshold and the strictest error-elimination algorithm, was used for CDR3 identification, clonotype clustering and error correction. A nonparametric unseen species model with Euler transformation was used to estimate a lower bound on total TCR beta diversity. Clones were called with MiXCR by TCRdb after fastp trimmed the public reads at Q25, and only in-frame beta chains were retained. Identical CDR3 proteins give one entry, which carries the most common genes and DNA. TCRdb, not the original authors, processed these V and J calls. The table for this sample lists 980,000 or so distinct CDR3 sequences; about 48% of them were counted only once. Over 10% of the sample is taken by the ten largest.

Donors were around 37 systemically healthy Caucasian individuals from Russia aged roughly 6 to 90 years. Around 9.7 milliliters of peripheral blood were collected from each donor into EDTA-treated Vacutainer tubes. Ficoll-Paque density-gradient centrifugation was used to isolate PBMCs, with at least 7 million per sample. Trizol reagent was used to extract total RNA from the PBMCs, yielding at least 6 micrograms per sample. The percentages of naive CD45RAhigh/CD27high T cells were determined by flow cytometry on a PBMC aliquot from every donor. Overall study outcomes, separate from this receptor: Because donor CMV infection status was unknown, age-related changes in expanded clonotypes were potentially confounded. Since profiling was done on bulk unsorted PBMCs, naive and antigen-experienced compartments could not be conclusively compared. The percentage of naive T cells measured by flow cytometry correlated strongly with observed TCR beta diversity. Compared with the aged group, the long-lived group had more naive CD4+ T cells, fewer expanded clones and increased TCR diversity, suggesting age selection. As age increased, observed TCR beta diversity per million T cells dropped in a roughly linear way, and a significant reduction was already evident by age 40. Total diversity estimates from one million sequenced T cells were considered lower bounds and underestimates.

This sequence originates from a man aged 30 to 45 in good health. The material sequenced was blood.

The CDR3 region reads CASSYSKKGASEQYF. The sequence in DNA is TGTGCCAGCAGTTACTCGAAAAAGGGAGCTAGCGAGCAGTACTTC. The rearranged chain carries TRBV6-5 and TRBJ2-5; possibly the D gene is TRBD2, per 5 matching bases. The end of the DNA fits TRBJ2-7 better, so the J call may be wrong. According to the germline V gene, CDR1 reads MNHEY and CDR2 reads SVGAGI. Including the terminal cysteine and phenylalanine, the CDR3 comprises 15 residues. Here the CDR3 DNA is all that survives: 45 bases in frame from base 1.